These 20 T cell receptor beta chains came from one sample sequenced in a study of T cell repertoires in cytomegalovirus infection. From the reads, TCRdb called clonotypes with MiXCR, one entry per CDR3 protein. The sample records 250,000 to 300,000 distinct CDR3 sequences, roughly 23% being singletons. The sequenced sample was PBMCs. The receptors shown here come from a human donor in good health (CMV status not recorded). Some clones in this sample may be carry-over from other donors' samples.

The gene calls are TRBV14 and TRBJ1-1; D is unresolved. Deletions cut 4 bases from V and 2 bases from J, with 8 bases between. Germline V gives CDR1 SGHDN, CDR2 FVKESK. This CDR3 is built from 13 residues. The CDR3 bases are TGTGCCAGCAGCCGCGGGATTAACACTGAAGCTTTCTTT. This gives the protein CASSRGINTEAFF.

This clonotype appeared many times. This chain uses TRBV7-2 with TRBJ1-1; D is ambiguous. The germline gives CDR1 SGHTA, CDR2 FQGNSA. The ends were cut back, 5 bases at V and 5 bases at J, with 12 bases in the middle. The CDR3 spans 13 residues. CDR3 nucleotide sequence: TGTGCCAGCAGCCTAGAGGGTTGGACTGAAGCTTTCTTT. The encoded protein is CASSLEGWTEAFF.

This clonotype has only a few counts. The chain has TRBV18 and TRBJ1-1; tentatively, D is TRBD1 (5 bases). This CDR3 spans 15 amino acids. Germline V CDR1 and CDR2: KGHSH, LQKENI. Trimming took off 3 bases at V and 1 base at J, with 12 bases between the two ends. CDR3 region: CASSPGTGGNTEAFF. Here the CDR3 DNA reads TGTGCCAGCTCACCGGGGACGGGAGGGAACACTGAAGCTTTCTTT.

At least ten counts were recorded for this clonotype. This sequence joins TRBV7-2 and TRBJ2-3, with 11 positions matching TRBD2. The CDR3 has 18 residues. V lost 1 base to trimming and J lost 3 bases; unmatched junction nucleotides: 9. Per the germline V gene, CDR1 is SGHTA and CDR2 is FQGNSA. For the CDR3, the DNA is TGTGCCAGCAGCTTAGACCGTCCTAGCGGGAGGTTGACAGATACGCAGTATTTT. Amino acids: CASSLDRPSGRLTDTQYF.

The chain has TRBV15 and TRBJ2-1, with D tentatively TRBD1 (6 bases). V lost 9 bases, J lost 0 bases, and 21 bases lay in between. CDR1 and CDR2 from the germline V gene are LNHNV and YYDKDF (reference sequence). The CDR3 is 17 amino acids. The chain's CDR3 is CATGRRNGGLSYNEQFF. CDR3 nucleotides: TGTGCCACAGGAAGAAGGAATGGGGGCCTCTCCTACAATGAGCAGTTCTTC.

The gene calls are TRBV5-5 and TRBJ1-5; no clear D gene. The CDR3 loop spans 14 amino acids. The germline V gene encodes CDR1 SGHKS and CDR2 YYEKEE (reference sequence). The germline V and J ends were trimmed by 3 bases and 2 bases, with 9 bases remaining between them. The CDR3 region has the DNA TGTGCCAGCAGCTCTCATAGAGGCAATCAGCCCCAGCATTTT. Protein sequence: CASSSHRGNQPQHF.

This chain connects TRBV5-4 to TRBJ2-1; D perhaps matches TRBD2 (6 bases). The V gene lost 2 bases and the J gene lost 1 base, with 10 bases spanning the gap. Germline V gene lookup returns CDR1 SGHNT and CDR2 YYREEE (reference sequence). This CDR3 comprises 15 residues. The DNA of the CDR3 is TGTGCCAGCAGCTTCGACGGGACTTCCTACAATGAGCAGTTCTTC. Translating it yields CASSFDGTSYNEQFF.

This sequence joins TRBV28 and TRBJ2-1, with D maybe TRBD1 (6 bases). This CDR3 contains 12 residues. Per the germline V gene, CDR1 is MDHEN and CDR2 is SYDVKM. Trimming cost V 8 bases and J 7 bases, with 12 bases left between them. The CDR3 nucleotides read TGTGCCAGCGAGGGGGAGAGTAATGAGCAGTTCTTC. Translation gives CASEGESNEQFF.

The rearrangement uses TRBV5-1 and TRBJ2-3, with D maybe TRBD1 (5 bases). Trimming left V 6 bases short and J 0 bases short, with 11 bases between. There are 14 residues in the CDR3. CDR1 is SGHRS and CDR2 is YFSETQ in the germline V gene. The CDR3 spells CASTPQGSTDTQYF. DNA of the CDR3: TGCGCCAGCACCCCGCAGGGTAGCACAGATACGCAGTATTTT.

The chain combines TRBV12-3 or TRBV12-4 with TRBJ1-5, with D maybe TRBD1 (6 bases). The CDR3 totals 16 residues. Between the trimmed V and J ends, which lost 0 bases and 7 bases, there was a span of 16 bases. Written as DNA, the CDR3 is TGTGCCAGCAGTTTAGCGCTCGGGGGGCGGCAACAGCCCCAGCATTTT. As protein: CASSLALGGRQQPQHF.

V gene TRBV12-3 or TRBV12-4 combines with J gene TRBJ1-5; TRBD1 might be the D (5 bases). V lost 7 bases to trimming and J lost 1 base, with 11 bases between them. This CDR3 spans 14 amino acids. The CDR3 DNA sequence: TGTGCCAGCACCTGGGGGGAAAGCAATCAGCCCCAGCATTTT. Its protein is CASTWGESNQPQHF.

V and J are TRBV5-1 and TRBJ1-5, with D possibly TRBD1 on 5 matching bases. The V end lost 5 bases, the J end lost 4 bases, and 10 bases lay between the germline ends. Per the germline V gene, CDR1 is SGHRS and CDR2 is YFSETQ. The CDR3 is made up of 13 amino acids. CDR3 in amino acids: CASSPDKNQPQHF. CDR3 in DNA: TGCGCCAGCAGTCCGGACAAGAATCAGCCCCAGCATTTT.

At least ten counts were recorded for this clonotype. The J gene is TRBJ2-7, the V gene TRBV6-1, with 11 bases matching TRBD1. V was clipped by 5 bases and J by 3 bases; unmatched bases: 6. CDR3 length: 15 amino acids. CDR1 and CDR2 from the germline V gene are MNHNS and SASEGT. This CDR3 reads CASSPPGQGGYEQYV. CDR3 in DNA: TGTGCCAGCAGTCCCCCGGGACAGGGGGGCTACGAGCAGTACGTC.

J is TRBJ2-7 and V is TRBV29-1; TRBD1 matches 9 bases. J was trimmed by 5 bases and V by 2 bases; bases with no gene match: 13. The CDR3 loop spans 16 amino acids. Germline lookup yields CDR1 SQVTM and CDR2 ANQGSEA. The CDR3 nucleotides read TGCAGCGTTGAATTGGCGGTTTCGGGACAGGGCAACGAGCAGTACTTC. Translation: CSVELAVSGQGNEQYF.

The chain carries TRBV5-1 and TRBJ2-7, with TRBD2 as a possible D gene (6 bases). CDR1 is SGHRS and CDR2 is YFSETQ in the germline V gene. V dropped 4 bases and J dropped 0 bases, with 8 bases sitting between them. This CDR3 is 13 amino acids long. CDR3 coding DNA: TGCGCCAGCAGCGGGGGGAACTCCTACGAGCAGTACTTC. Translating gives CASSGGNSYEQYF.

This chain's CDR3 is CSVWYNEQFF. The CDR3 coding sequence is TGCAGCGTCTGGTACAATGAGCAGTTCTTC. V is TRBV29-1 and J is TRBJ2-1; D call uncertain. CDR1 and CDR2 (germline): SQVTM, ANQGSEA. Trimming removed 6 bases at V and 4 bases at J, with 4 bases between. CDR3 length equals 10 residues.

This chain joins TRBV29-1 and TRBJ2-2; D not resolved. Germline lookup yields CDR1 SQVTM and CDR2 ANQGSEA. The CDR3 covers 14 residues. V lost 7 bases and J 4 bases, leaving 16 bases between the germline ends. This CDR3 is CSAEGRQVTGELFF. CDR3 nucleotide sequence: TGCAGCGCAGAAGGCCGGCAGGTCACCGGGGAGCTGTTTTTT.

The chain has TRBV4-2 and TRBJ1-3, with D hard to call. V lost 0 bases and J lost 3, with 3 bases in between. The CDR3 has 13 residues. Germline V gene lookup returns CDR1 LGHNA and CDR2 YNFKEQ. Written as DNA, the CDR3 is TGTGCCAGCAGCCAAGAGGATGGAAACACCATATATTTT. Translated: CASSQEDGNTIYF.

The chain uses TRBV7-4 and TRBJ2-1; 10 nucleotides align to TRBD2. The CDR3 has 21 residues. V dropped 2 bases and J dropped 10; count of bases not matched to a gene: 26. Germline values: CDR1 SGHVT, CDR2 SQSDAQ. The CDR3 nucleotides are TGTGCCAGCAGCTTATTAGGGGGTGGCCTCAGCGGGAGGGCCTACAATGAAGAGCAGTTCTTC. Protein sequence: CASSLLGGGLSGRAYNEEQFF.

This rearrangement joins TRBV12-3 or TRBV12-4 to TRBJ2-7; 16 bases match TRBD2. The CDR3 totals 15 residues. V lost 7 bases, J lost 5 bases, and 5 bases stayed unmatched. The CDR3 DNA reads as TGTGCCAGCACTCCGGGACTAGCGGGAGGGAACGAGCAGTACTTC. Encoded protein: CASTPGLAGGNEQYF.